This T cell receptor beta chain was retrieved from a study of early T cells in non-severe SARS-CoV-2 infection. Turning to the study itself: Sequencing targeted bulk RNA from unsorted whole blood, leaving chains unpaired.

V lost 5 bases, J lost 4 bases, and 7 bases lay in between. Germline values: CDR1 LNHDA, CDR2 SQIVND (reference sequence). This CDR3 is built from 12 residues. The TCR library protocol was used to attach unique molecular identifiers. These identifiers were attached to individual cDNA molecules. Using its own MiXCR run on the 5' RACE reads, TCRdb lists one record per CDR3 protein. The profile shows 75,000 to 100,000 distinct CDR3 sequences, 14% to 15% of them singletons. Sequenced material: whole blood. This clonotype was sampled from an adult who was a healthcare worker with PCR-confirmed SARS-CoV-2 infection or an uninfected control (not recorded which). J is TRBJ2-3 and V is TRBV19; D possibly corresponds to TRBD1 (6 bases). The CDR3 DNA reads as TGTGCCAGTAGTCACAGGGCAGATACGCAGTATTTT. This translates into CASSHRADTQYF.